This T cell receptor beta chain derives from a study of CD8+CD57+ T cells in acquired aplastic anemia. The CDR3 sequence is 17 residues long. In germline, CDR1 is SGHRS, CDR2 YFSETQ. The TCR beta profiling, which covered VDJ combination and CDR3 sequence, was carried out using genomic DNA as the template. TCRdb used MiXCR to reprocess the reads, holding one entry per CDR3 protein. The sample has 150,000 to 200,000 distinct CDR3 sequences, around 48% seen once; the top ten hold around 1.8%. The study, taken as a whole, reports: No significant patient-versus-control difference appeared in CD8+ Simpson's diversity. Overlap between patients and controls comprised 25 to 30 CD8+ CDR3 sequences.

In patients chosen for sequencing, flow cytometry had shown CD8+CD57+ cell expansion. All participating patients were living with severe acquired aplastic anemia. Points on this clonotype: Its antigen is not known.

Sequencing was done on a sample of sorted CD4+, CD8+, or CD8+CD57+ T cells (not recorded which) from PBMCs. This receptor was identified in a human donor with aplastic anemia. This chain uses TRBV5-1 with TRBJ2-5; D is possibly TRBD1 or TRBD2 (5 bases each). The J call is in doubt because the DNA end fits TRBJ2-1 better. CDR3 coding DNA: TGCGCCAGCAGCCCTGGAGACTTCGGGACCCAGCTCCATGAGCAGTTCTTC. This sequence encodes CASSPGDFGTQLHEQFF.